This record concerns one TCR beta chain sequence. The antigen is not known. It was with 60 Vbeta and 13 Jbeta primers that the PCR ran. The assay was immunoSEQ multiplex PCR, and TCRdb's table has in-frame clones only and misses some. Of 150,000 to 200,000 clones detected, about 90% appear once; the ten largest clones hold less than 0.3%. This record comes from a study of cytomegalovirus exposure and HLA in healthy donors. In the study overall: Early released data had 65 million to 100 million unique TCRs, all coming from HLA-typed donors.

Broader study findings: Cytomegalovirus-associated TCR beta chains were listed, numbering 150 to 200.

The J segment lost 7 bases and the V segment lost 5 bases, leaving 12 bases of the junction unmatched. Germline V gene lookup returns CDR1 SEHNR and CDR2 FQNEAQ (reference sequence). The CDR3 length is 16 residues. The receptor was derived from a girl in the first two years of life in good health and CMV-seronegative. The sample was PBMCs. The rearrangement joins TRBV7-9 to TRBJ2-1; 9 bases agree with TRBD2. The CDR3 DNA reads TGTGCCAGCAGCCCACCGGGCGGGAGGGATAGAAATGAGCAGTTCTTC. Its translation: CASSPPGGRDRNEQFF.